This T cell receptor (beta chain) was identified during a study of control samples from healthy donors and cancer patients. Clones were sequenced by immunoSEQ multiplex PCR, and TCRdb holds only the in-frame ones, with some missing. The repertoire consists of approximately 180,000 clones, with approximately 94% occurring once and the leading ten covering 1.3% to 1.5%. The sequencing sample was made of blood. The clonotype was recovered from a woman younger than 30 in good health.

CDR3 bases: TGTGCCAGCACGTATAGCGCTGAAGCTTTCTTT. This gives the protein CASTYSAEAFF. J is TRBJ1-1 and V is TRBV28; D uncertain. V was pared by 7 bases and J by 6 bases, with 9 bases between. Germline V lookup: CDR1 MDHEN, CDR2 SYDVKM. The length of the CDR3 is 11 residues.